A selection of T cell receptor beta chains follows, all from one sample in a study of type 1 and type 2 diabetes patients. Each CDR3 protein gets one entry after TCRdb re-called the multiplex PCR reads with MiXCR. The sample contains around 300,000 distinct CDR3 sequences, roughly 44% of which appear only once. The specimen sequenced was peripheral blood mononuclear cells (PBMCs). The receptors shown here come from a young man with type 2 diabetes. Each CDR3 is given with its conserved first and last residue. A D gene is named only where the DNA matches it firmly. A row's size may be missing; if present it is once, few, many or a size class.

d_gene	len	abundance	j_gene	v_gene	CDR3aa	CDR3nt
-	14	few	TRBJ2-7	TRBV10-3	CAIRDVTSSYEQYF	TGTGCCATCAGGGACGTGACGAGCTCCTACGAGCAGTACTTC
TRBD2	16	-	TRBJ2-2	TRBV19	CASSILTGGDSGELFF	TGTGCCAGTAGTATATTGACGGGGGGGGATTCCGGGGAGCTGTTTTTT
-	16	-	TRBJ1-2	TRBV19	CASSPTLVVTNYGYTF	TGTGCCAGTAGTCCCACCCTGGTGGTTACTAACTATGGCTACACCTTC
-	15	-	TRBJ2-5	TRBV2	CASIPQGRLQETQYF	TGTGCCAGCATCCCCCAGGGGAGATTACAAGAGACCCAGTACTTC
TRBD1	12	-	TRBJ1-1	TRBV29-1	CSVEGQGTEAFF	TGCAGCGTTGAGGGACAGGGTACTGAAGCTTTCTTT
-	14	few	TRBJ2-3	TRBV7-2	CASSAIESGDTQYF	TGTGCCAGCAGCGCGATAGAGTCCGGGGATACGCAGTATTTT
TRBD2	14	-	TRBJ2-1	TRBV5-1	CATSSAGGYNEQFF	TGCGCCACGTCTTCGGCGGGAGGTTACAATGAGCAGTTCTTC
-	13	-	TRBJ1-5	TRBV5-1	CASSLGSDQPQHF	TGCGCCAGCAGCTTGGGATCCGATCAGCCCCAGCATTTT
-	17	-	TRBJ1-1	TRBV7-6	CASSLGGGSVMNTEAFF	TGTGCCAGCAGCTTAGGTGGGGGGTCCGTCATGAACACTGAAGCTTTCTTT
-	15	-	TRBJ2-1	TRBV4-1	CASSQGLTSYNEQFF	TGCGCCAGCAGCCAAGGTCTCACGTCCTACAATGAGCAGTTCTTC
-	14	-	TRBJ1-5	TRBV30	CAWSEEGGHQPQHF	TGTGCCTGGAGTGAGGAAGGGGGTCATCAGCCCCAGCATTTT
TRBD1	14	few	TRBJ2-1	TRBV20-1	CSAKDRWRYNEQFF	TGCAGTGCTAAGGACAGGTGGCGCTACAATGAGCAGTTCTTC
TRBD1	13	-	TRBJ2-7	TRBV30	CAWSVRGPGEQYF	TGTGCCTGGAGTGTAAGGGGGCCGGGAGAGCAGTACTTC
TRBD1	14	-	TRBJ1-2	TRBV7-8	CASSLGQGAYGYTF	TGTGCCAGCAGCCTCGGACAGGGGGCGTATGGCTACACCTTC